These 21 T cell receptor beta chains were all obtained from the same sample, sequenced in a study of blood T cell repertoires in COVID-19. This table comes from immunoSEQ multiplex PCR, and its TCRdb copy is limited to in-frame clones, with some not included. Here the sample spans under 200,000 clones, approximately 90% being singletons. Sequences were obtained from peripheral blood. The receptors shown here come from a man aged 40-55 years with active or convalescent COVID-19.

In DNA form, the CDR3 reads TGTGCCAGCAATCTGGAAAAACTGTTTTTT. Encoded protein: CASNLEKLFF. The rearrangement joins TRBV6-5 to TRBJ1-4; D gene ambiguous. V gave up 7 bases and J gave up 8 bases, with 5 bases separating them. The CDR3 totals 10 residues. CDR1 is MNHEY and CDR2 is SVGAGI in the germline V gene.

This chain links TRBV7-9 with TRBJ1-1; possibly TRBD1 for D (5 bases). Germline CDR1 reads SEHNR; CDR2 reads FQNEAQ (reference sequence). V was trimmed by 1 base and J by 5 bases, leaving 8 bases between them. The CDR3 totals 13 residues. The CDR3 loop reads CASSLVPGTEAFF. In DNA form, the CDR3 reads TGTGCCAGCAGCTTAGTGCCAGGGACTGAAGCTTTCTTT.

This chain connects TRBV6-4 to TRBJ1-2, with 11 nucleotides matching TRBD1. CDR3 length: 13 amino acids. In germline, CDR1 is MRHNA, CDR2 SNTAGT. V trimming: 5 bases; J trimming: 8 bases; junction bases outside the gene matches: 4. In DNA, the CDR3 is TGTGCCAGCAGTAGGGACAGGGGGTACGGCTACACCTTC. This codes for CASSRDRGYGYTF.

V gene TRBV25-1 combines with J gene TRBJ2-7, with 9 nucleotides matching TRBD1. The germline V gene encodes CDR1 MGHDK and CDR2 SYGVNS. V trimming: 8 bases; J trimming: 6 bases; junction bases outside the gene matches: 14. CDR3 length: 15 residues. For the CDR3, the DNA is TGTGCCAGCGGACCCTCTGGACAGGGGATCCCCGAGCAGTACTTC. Translated: CASGPSGQGIPEQYF.

The V and J genes are TRBV2 and TRBJ2-1; 8 bases align to TRBD2. CDR1 is SNHLY and CDR2 is FYNNEI in the germline V gene. V gave up 7 bases and J gave up 10 bases; unmatched junction bases: 12. The CDR3 totals 14 residues. Here the CDR3 DNA reads TGTGCCAGCAAGACCGAGCGGGAGTCAGGGGAGCAGTTCTTC. Protein sequence: CASKTERESGEQFF.

The chain carries TRBV3-1 (or the pseudogene TRBV3-2) and TRBJ1-2, with 7 positions matching TRBD1. V gave up 0 bases and J gave up 7 bases; unmatched junction bases: 14. This CDR3 has 17 residues. Germline lookup yields CDR1 LGHDT and CDR2 YNNKEL (reference sequence). The CDR3 loop is CASSQEGGFRGQLGYTF. In nucleotides, the CDR3 is TGTGCCAGCAGCCAAGAGGGTGGGTTTAGGGGGCAACTTGGCTACACCTTC.

The rearrangement links TRBV7-9 to TRBJ2-7; 10 bases line up with TRBD1. The CDR3 has 17 amino acids. V lost 5 bases, J lost 6 bases, and 16 bases stayed unmatched. Germline V gives CDR1 SEHNR, CDR2 FQNEAQ (reference sequence). In DNA form, the CDR3 reads TGTGCCAGCAGCACCCGGACAGGGGGACAGTTGTCGGGCGAGCAGTACTTC. Its protein product is CASSTRTGGQLSGEQYF.

The chain employs TRBV27 and TRBJ1-4; no clear D. The CDR3 covers 16 residues. V lost 2 bases to trimming and J lost 0 bases, with 10 bases between them. Germline loops: CDR1 MNHEY, CDR2 SMNVEV (reference sequence). The CDR3 coding sequence is TGTGCCAGCAGTTTAGTGGCCCGGGCAACTAATGAAAAACTGTTTTTT. Its translation: CASSLVARATNEKLFF.

The gene calls are TRBV19 and TRBJ2-3; 9 bases map to TRBD2. The CDR3 has 17 amino acids. The germline V gene has CDR1 LNHDA and CDR2 SQIVND (reference sequence). V gave up 3 bases and J gave up 0 bases; unmatched junction bases: 7. The CDR3 DNA reads as TGTGCCAGTAGTATCTCGGTAGCGGGGGTGAGCACAGATACGCAGTATTTT. Its translation is CASSISVAGVSTDTQYF.

The V gene is TRBV6-5, the J gene TRBJ1-4, with D hard to call. CDR3 length equals 15 residues. Between the trimmed V and J ends, which lost 10 bases and 0 bases, there was a span of 15 bases. Germline values: CDR1 MNHEY, CDR2 SVGAGI. This chain's CDR3 is CATLNTPPTNEKLFF. The CDR3 nucleotides read TGTGCCACCCTGAATACACCGCCAACTAATGAAAAACTGTTTTTT.

The V and J genes are TRBV7-3 and TRBJ2-2; no definite D call. The germline gives CDR1 SGHTA, CDR2 FQGTGA. V was trimmed by 1 base and J by 5 bases, leaving 17 bases between them. The CDR3 is made up of 17 amino acids. CDR3 bases: TGTGCCAGCAGCTTAAACTTAGGAGCCTCGAGGACCGGGGAGCTGTTTTTT. Protein sequence: CASSLNLGASRTGELFF.

This clone turned up a few times. V is TRBV5-6 and J is TRBJ1-5; no firm D call. The CDR3 is 13 residues long. Germline-derived CDR1 and CDR2 are SGHDT and YYEEEE. Trimming pared 0 bases from V and 4 bases from J, leaving 5 bases between. CDR3 in DNA: TGTGCCAGCAGCTTGGGGCAGAATCAGCCCCAGCATTTT. Its protein product is CASSLGQNQPQHF.

This sequence joins TRBV3-1 (or the pseudogene TRBV3-2) and TRBJ2-7; perhaps TRBD2 as D (5 bases). Trimming cost V 5 bases and J 0 bases, with 11 bases left between them. Germline CDR1 is LGHDT and CDR2 is YNNKEL (reference sequence). The CDR3 is 14 amino acids. This CDR3 reads CASSTGMSSYEQYF. The CDR3 nucleotides are TGTGCCAGCAGCACCGGGATGAGCTCCTACGAGCAGTACTTC.

The genes are TRBV30 and TRBJ2-2; a weak D match, TRBD1 (6 bases). Germline CDR1 is GTSNPN and CDR2 is SVGIG (reference sequence). The CDR3 loop spans 15 amino acids. Trimming removed 4 bases at V and 1 base at J, with 13 bases between. CDR3 loop: CAWTRGKVNTGELFF. The CDR3 region has the DNA TGTGCCTGGACCAGGGGCAAGGTGAACACCGGGGAGCTGTTTTTT. The whole variable domain, remainder taken from reference TRBV30 and TRBJ2-2, is SQTIHQWPATLVQPVGSPLSLECTVEGTSNPNLYWYRQAAGRGLQLLFYSVGIGQISSEVPQNLSASRPQDRQFILSSKKLLLSDSGFYLCAWTRGKVNTGELFFGEGSRLTVL.

This clone showed up just a few times. V is TRBV18 and J is TRBJ2-2, with 7 bases that match TRBD2. Trimming removed 5 bases from V and 7 bases from J; junction bases left unmatched: 16. The germline CDR1 and CDR2 sequences are KGHSH and LQKENI. The CDR3 runs 17 residues. For the CDR3, the DNA is TGTGCCAGCTCAACCCTCAGGACTAGGACCTTCAGCGGGGAGCTGTTTTTT. It is translated as CASSTLRTRTFSGELFF.

The CDR3 loop is CASSSRSGTTTDTQYF. The CDR3 DNA follows: TGCGCCAGCAGCTCAAGGTCCGGAACTACCACAGATACGCAGTATTTT. The V gene is TRBV5-1, the J gene TRBJ2-3; D uncertain. Trimming stripped 3 bases from V and 2 bases from J, with 16 bases between. Germline V gene data show CDR1 as SGHRS and CDR2 as YFSETQ. The CDR3 consists of 16 residues.

The genes are TRBV5-1 and TRBJ1-3; the match to TRBD1 covers 10 bases. Germline V gene sequence: CDR1 SGHRS, CDR2 YFSETQ. J was trimmed by 4 bases and V by 6 bases; bases with no gene match: 4. CDR3 length: 14 residues. This CDR3 reads CASTGQGKGNTIYF. Written as DNA, the CDR3 is TGCGCCAGCACGGGACAGGGGAAAGGAAACACCATATATTTT. Looking up the rest from reference TRBV5-1 and TRBJ1-3 gives the full variable domain: KAGVTQTPRYLIKTRGQQVTLSCSPISGHRSVSWYQQTPGQGLQFLFEYFSETQRNKGNFPGRFSGRQFSNSRSEMNVSTLELGDSALYLCASTGQGKGNTIYFGEGSWLTVV.

This sequence joins TRBV5-6 and TRBJ2-1; no firm D call. The ends were cut back, 2 bases at V and 4 bases at J, with 13 bases in the middle. Germline assignment: CDR1 SGHDT and CDR2 YYEEEE. This CDR3 is built from 15 residues. The CDR3 coding sequence is TGTGCCAGCAGCTTACTGGGCCCGATGTACAATGAGCAGTTCTTC. Its translation is CASSLLGPMYNEQFF.

The chain joins TRBV5-1 to TRBJ1-1; D gene unclear. Trimming took off 5 bases at V and 3 bases at J, with 26 bases between the two ends. CDR3 length equals 18 residues. Germline V gives CDR1 SGHRS, CDR2 YFSETQ. CDR3 amino acids: CASSRSNTGGVRDTEAFF. CDR3 sequence (DNA): TGCGCCAGCAGTAGATCAAACACCGGCGGGGTGAGGGACACTGAAGCTTTCTTT.

The chain employs TRBV6-4 and TRBJ2-1; weak D call: TRBD2 (6 bases). The ends were cut back, 0 bases at V and 8 bases at J, with 8 bases in the middle. The CDR3 loop spans 13 amino acids. CDR1 and CDR2 from the germline V gene are MRHNA and SNTAGT. CDR3 sequence reads: CASSDSWGDEQFF. CDR3 coding DNA: TGTGCCAGCAGTGACTCCTGGGGGGATGAGCAGTTCTTC.

This rearrangement joins TRBV6-2 or TRBV6-3 to TRBJ1-1; TRBD1 agrees at 8 bases. This CDR3 comprises 15 residues. Germline assignment: CDR1 MNHEY and CDR2 SVGEGT. The V gene end was trimmed by 5 bases and the J gene end by 7 bases; junction bases not matched to a gene: 12. CDR3 coding DNA: TGTGCCAGCAGTGAGCGACAGGGGAGGTTGGGTGAAGCTTTCTTT. It codes for CASSERQGRLGEAFF.